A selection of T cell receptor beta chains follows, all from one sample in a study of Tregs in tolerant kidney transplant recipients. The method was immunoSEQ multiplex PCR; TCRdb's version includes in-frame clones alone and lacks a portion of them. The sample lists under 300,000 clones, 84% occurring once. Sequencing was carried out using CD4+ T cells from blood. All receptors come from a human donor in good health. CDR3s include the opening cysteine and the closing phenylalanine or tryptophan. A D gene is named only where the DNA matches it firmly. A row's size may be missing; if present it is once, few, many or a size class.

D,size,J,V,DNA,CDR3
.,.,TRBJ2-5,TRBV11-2,TGTGCCAGCAGCTTGCGGATACAAGAGACCCAGTACTTC,CASSLRIQETQYF
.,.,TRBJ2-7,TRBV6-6,TGTGCCAGCAGTGCCCTTCTCGGCGAGCAGTACTTC,CASSALLGEQYF
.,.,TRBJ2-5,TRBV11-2,TGTGCCAGCAGCTTAGATCGGCGGACCCAGTACTTC,CASSLDRRTQYF
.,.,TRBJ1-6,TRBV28,TGTGCCAGCAGACCGGGGCAAAATAATTCACCCCTCCACTTT,CASRPGQNNSPLHF
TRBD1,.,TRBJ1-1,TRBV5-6,TGTGCCAGCAGCTTGAAAGGAGGGCCGACAGGGCGCCGAGAAGCTTTCTTT,CASSLKGGPTGRREAFF
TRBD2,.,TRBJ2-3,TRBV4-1,TGCGCCAGCAGCCAAGCTCGGGAGGGCACAGATACGCAGTATTTT,CASSQAREGTDTQYF
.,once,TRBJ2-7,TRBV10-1,TGCGCCAGCAGTGTATCTCACTCCTACGAGCAGTACTTC,CASSVSHSYEQYF
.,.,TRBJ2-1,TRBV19,TGTGCCAGTAGACTCACGGGGGTATCCTACAATGAGCAGTTCTTC,CASRLTGVSYNEQFF
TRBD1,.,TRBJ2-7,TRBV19,TGTGCCAGTGTTGGGACAGGGAATTCCTACGAGCAGTACTTC,CASVGTGNSYEQYF
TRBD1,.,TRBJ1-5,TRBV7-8,TGTGCCAGCAGCAGGGGGACAGGGGAGCAGCCCCAGCATTTT,CASSRGTGEQPQHF
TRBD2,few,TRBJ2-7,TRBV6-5,TGTGCCAGCAGTTTGGGGACTAGCGGGAGTTACGAGCAGTACTTC,CASSLGTSGSYEQYF
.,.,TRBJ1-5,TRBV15,TGTGCCACCAGCAGAGATTTACAGGGAGGTCAGCCCCAGCATTTT,CATSRDLQGGQPQHF
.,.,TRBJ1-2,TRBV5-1,TGCGCCAGCAGCTTGGGCTTGACAACTACTAACTATGGCTACACCTTC,CASSLGLTTTNYGYTF
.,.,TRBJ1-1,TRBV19,TGTGCCAGTAGTCGGATGACAGACCGCCCTGCTGAAGCTTTCTTT,CASSRMTDRPAEAFF
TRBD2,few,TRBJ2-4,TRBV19,TGTGCCAGCCAACGGAGGGAGGGGAACATTCAGTACTTC,CASQRREGNIQYF
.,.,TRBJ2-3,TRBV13,TGTGCCAGCAGACCATACAGGGACGCAGATACGCAGTATTTT,CASRPYRDADTQYF
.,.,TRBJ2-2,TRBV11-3,TGTGCCAGCAGCCGACGGAGGGGGAAAGGAACCGGGGAGCTGTTTTTT,CASSRRRGKGTGELFF
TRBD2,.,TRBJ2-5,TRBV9,TGTGCCAGCAGCGTAGGGACTAGCGGGGGGGCGGAGACCCAGTACTTC,CASSVGTSGGAETQYF
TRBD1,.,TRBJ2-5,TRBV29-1,TGCAGCGTTGGCAATATCCGGCAACAGGGGAAGACCCAGTACTTC,CSVGNIRQQGKTQYF
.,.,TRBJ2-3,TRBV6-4,TGTGCCAGCAGCGCGGGTCGCACAGATACGCAGTATTTT,CASSAGRTDTQYF
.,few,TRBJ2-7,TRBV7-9,TGTGCCAGCAGCCAGCTGTTTCTGGGCACAGGGACCGAGCAGTACTTC,CASSQLFLGTGTEQYF
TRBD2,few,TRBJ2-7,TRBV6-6,TGTGCCAGCAGTTACTCGCGGGGGGCCTACGAGCAGTACTTC,CASSYSRGAYEQYF
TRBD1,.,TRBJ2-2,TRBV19,TGTGCCAGTAGATACAGGGGAGACACCGGGGAGCTGTTTTTT,CASRYRGDTGELFF
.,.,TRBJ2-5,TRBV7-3,TGTGCCAGCAGACCGGCAGGGGAAGAGACCCAGTACTTC,CASRPAGEETQYF
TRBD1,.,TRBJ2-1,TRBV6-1,TGTGCCAGCAGTGTCGACAGGGGGTCTAACAATGAGCAGTTCTTC,CASSVDRGSNNEQFF
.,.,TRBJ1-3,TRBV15,TGTGCCACCAGAGCGCCCTCTGGAAACACCATATATTTT,CATRAPSGNTIYF
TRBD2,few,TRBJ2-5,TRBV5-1,TGCGCCAGCAGCTTTGGAGCGGGAGTAGGAGAGACCCAGTACTTC,CASSFGAGVGETQYF
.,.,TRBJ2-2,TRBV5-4,TGTGCCAGCAGCTTCGGGGACTCCTGGAACACCGGGGAGCTGTTTTTT,CASSFGDSWNTGELFF
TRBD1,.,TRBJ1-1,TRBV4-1,TGCGCCAGCAGCCAATTCTTGTTGACAGGGGGCTATATGAACACTGAAGCTTTCTTT,CASSQFLLTGGYMNTEAFF
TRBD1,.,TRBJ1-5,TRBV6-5,TGTGCCAGCAGTTTCGACAGGGGCAATCAGCCCCAGCATTTT,CASSFDRGNQPQHF
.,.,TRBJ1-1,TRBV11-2,TGTGCCAGCAGCTTAGGGCCCTTCAACACTGAAGCTTTCTTT,CASSLGPFNTEAFF
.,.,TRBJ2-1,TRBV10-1,TGCGCCAGCAGTGCTTCTATTTCCAACTACAATGAGCAGTTCTTC,CASSASISNYNEQFF
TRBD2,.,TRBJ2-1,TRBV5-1,TGCGCCAGCAGCCTAGCGGGGGAAAACAATGAGCAGTTCTTC,CASSLAGENNEQFF
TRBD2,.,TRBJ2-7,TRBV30,TGTGCCTGGACTAGGCGGGAGAAGGGCGAGCAGTACTTC,CAWTRREKGEQYF
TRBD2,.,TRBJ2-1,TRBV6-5,TGTGCCAGCAGCCGGTCGGGGGGCTCCTACAATGAGCAGTTCTTC,CASSRSGGSYNEQFF
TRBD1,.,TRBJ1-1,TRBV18,TGTGCCAGCTCACCACTAGCCCCACAGGGGGCAGGGGGCACTGAAGCTTTCTTT,CASSPLAPQGAGGTEAFF
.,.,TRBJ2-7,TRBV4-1,TGCGCCAGCAGCCAACGCCCGGCCCCTTCCTACGAGCAGTACTTC,CASSQRPAPSYEQYF
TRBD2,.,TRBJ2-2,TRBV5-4,TGTGCCAGCAGCAGACTAGCGGGAGCGAACACCGGGGAGCTGTTTTTT,CASSRLAGANTGELFF
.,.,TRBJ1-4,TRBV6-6,TGTGCCACAGCGGAAGGGTATGGGGTAACTAATGAAAAACTGTTTTTT,CATAEGYGVTNEKLFF
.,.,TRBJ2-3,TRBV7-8,TGTGCCAGCAGAAGGAGGGGTTCCACAGATACGCAGTATTTT,CASRRRGSTDTQYF
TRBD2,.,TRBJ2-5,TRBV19,TGTGCCAGTAGTATCTCGCTAGCGGGGGCCAAGTACTTC,CASSISLAGAKYF
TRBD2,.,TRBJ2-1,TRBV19,TGTGCCAGTACCCACGGCGGGAGGAGGTCCTACAATGAGCAGTTCTTC,CASTHGGRRSYNEQFF
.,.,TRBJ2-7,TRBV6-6,TGTGCCAGCAGTTACCTGCGGGGACCAACCTACGAGCAGTACTTC,CASSYLRGPTYEQYF
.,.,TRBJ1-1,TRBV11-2,TGTGCCAGCAGCTTACAGACAGTGTCAGGCACTGAAGCTTTCTTT,CASSLQTVSGTEAFF
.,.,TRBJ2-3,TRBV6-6,TGTGCCAGCAGTTACTCCTACACAGATACGCAGTATTTT,CASSYSYTDTQYF
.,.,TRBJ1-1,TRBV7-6,TGTGCCAGCAGCTTAGCAGAGAACACTGAAGCTTTCTTT,CASSLAENTEAFF